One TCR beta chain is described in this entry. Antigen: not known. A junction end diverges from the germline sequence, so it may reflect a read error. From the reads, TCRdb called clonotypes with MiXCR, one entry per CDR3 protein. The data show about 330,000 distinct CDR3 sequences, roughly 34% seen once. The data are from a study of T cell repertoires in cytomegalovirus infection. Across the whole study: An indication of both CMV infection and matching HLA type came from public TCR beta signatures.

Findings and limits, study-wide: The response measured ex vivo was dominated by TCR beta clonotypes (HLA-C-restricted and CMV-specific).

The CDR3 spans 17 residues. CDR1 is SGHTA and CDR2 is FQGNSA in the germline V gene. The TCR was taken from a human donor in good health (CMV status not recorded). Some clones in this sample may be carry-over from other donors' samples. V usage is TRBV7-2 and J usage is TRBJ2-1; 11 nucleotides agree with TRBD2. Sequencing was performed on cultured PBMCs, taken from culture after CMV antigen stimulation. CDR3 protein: CARSFIAGGSSYNEQFF. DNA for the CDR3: TGTGCCCGCAGCTTCATAGCGGGAGGGAGCTCCTACAATGAGCAGTTCTTC.